This T cell receptor (beta chain) is drawn from a study of T cell responses to AZD1222 COVID-19 vaccine. Study results and caveats: Every sample of the repertoires postdated the peak T cell response. Recipients of two AZD1222 doses showed rising Spike-specific TCR breadth and depth. Donors, mostly white British, included more females; clonal diversity was possibly underestimated. Reportedly, nearly half of unique spike TCRs recognized epitopes outside B.1.351/B.1.1.7 mutations.

Concerning this clone itself: No antigen is known for it.

Profiled with immunoSEQ multiplex PCR; TCRdb holds only in-frame clones, not every one. The sample carries about 140,000 clones, 80% to 95% recorded once. Germline V gives CDR1 SNHLY, CDR2 FYNNEI. The CDR3 is 15 residues long. V shed 6 bases, J shed 10 bases, and the junction held 12 bases outside the gene matches. Sequencing was performed on peripheral blood, taken on day 0 of AZD1222 vaccination. The V call is TRBV2, the J call TRBJ1-1; the match to TRBD1 covers 12 bases. The sequence was collected from an adult in good health. This CDR3 reads CASSTGTGGGMGAFF. The DNA of the CDR3 is TGTGCCAGCAGCACCGGGACAGGGGGCGGAATGGGAGCTTTCTTT.